This T cell receptor beta chain was found in a study of beta chain features in type 1 diabetes. Findings of the study overall: A moderate, significant TCRB CDR3 shortening appeared in type 1 diabetes across four CD4+ subsets.

Concerning this clone: The antigen remains unidentified.

Every isolated RNA sample was fully reverse transcribed, so sequencing captured expressed TCRB transcripts. Here immunoSEQ multiplex PCR was the method, and the copy in TCRdb shows in-frame clones only, minus some. The table includes roughly 260,000 clones, roughly 10% detected once. Material: naive CD4+ T cells from blood. The origin of this receptor is a man between 25 and 39 years old with type 1 diabetes.

CDR3 nucleotide sequence: TGTGCCAGCAGCTTGCGAGTGTCTAGCACAGATACGCAGTATTTT. Translating gives CASSLRVSSTDTQYF. The chain has TRBV4-2 and TRBJ2-3, with D unclear. CDR3 length: 15 amino acids. Germline V gene data show CDR1 as LGHNA and CDR2 as YNFKEQ. The V end lost 5 bases, the J end lost 0 bases, and 12 bases lay between the germline ends.